This T cell receptor beta chain was sequenced during a study of shared clonotypes between healthy human individuals. Study results and limitations: Of the naive CD4 clonotypes, around 4.8% were shared across several donors.

Worth noting for this clone: The antigen remains unidentified.

The repertoire was sequenced with immunoSEQ multiplex PCR; TCRdb's copy has only in-frame clones and lacks some. The repertoire includes about 1,500,000 clones, roughly 96% of them detected once, and approximately 1.1% sits in the top ten. The germline CDR1 and CDR2 sequences are SEHNR and FQNEAQ (reference sequence). The V segment lost 5 bases and the J segment 5 bases; nucleotides outside the gene matches: 8. The CDR3 has 15 amino acids. The chain joins TRBV7-9 to TRBJ1-4, with 7 bases matching TRBD1. Material: naive CD4+ T cells sorted from blood. Subset of the sample: CD45RA+ positively selected. The sequence was collected from a young man in good health. CDR3: CASSSRDSGNEKLFF. The CDR3 DNA reads TGTGCCAGCAGCAGCCGGGACAGCGGGAATGAAAAACTGTTTTTT. The full variable domain, its missing parts supplied by reference TRBV7-9 and TRBJ1-4, is DTGVSQNPRHKITKRGQNVTFRCDPISEHNRLYWYRQTLGQGPEFLTYFQNEAQLEKSRLLSDRFSAERPKGSFSTLEIQRTEQGDSAMYLCASSSRDSGNEKLFFGSGTQLSVL.